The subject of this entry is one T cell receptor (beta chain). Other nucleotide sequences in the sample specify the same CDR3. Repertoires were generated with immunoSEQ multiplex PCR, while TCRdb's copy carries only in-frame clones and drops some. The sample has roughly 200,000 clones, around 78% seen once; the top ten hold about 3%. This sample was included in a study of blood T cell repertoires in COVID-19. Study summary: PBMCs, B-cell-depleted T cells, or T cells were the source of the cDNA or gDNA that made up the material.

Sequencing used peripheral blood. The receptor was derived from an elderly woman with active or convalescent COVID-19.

The CDR3 protein is CASSVAGGSTDTQYF. CDR3 DNA sequence: TGTGCCAGCAGCGTAGCGGGGGGCAGCACAGATACGCAGTATTTT. The V call is TRBV9, the J call TRBJ2-3; possibly TRBD2 for D (7 bases). V lost 0 bases and J 0 bases, leaving 8 bases between the germline ends. The CDR3 is made up of 15 amino acids. Germline CDR1 and CDR2: SGDLS and YYNGEE.